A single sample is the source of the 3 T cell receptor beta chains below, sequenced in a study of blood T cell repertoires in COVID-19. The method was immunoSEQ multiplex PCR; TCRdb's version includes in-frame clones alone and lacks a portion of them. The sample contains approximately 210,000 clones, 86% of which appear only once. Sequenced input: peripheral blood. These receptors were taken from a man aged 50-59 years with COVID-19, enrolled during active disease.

In DNA form, the CDR3 reads TGCGCCAGCGGGGGGGGTAGCACGTTCCCAGATACGCAGTATTTT. This sequence encodes CASGGGSTFPDTQYF. V gene TRBV10-1 combines with J gene TRBJ2-3; 7 bases agree with TRBD2. The CDR3 contains 15 residues. V shed 8 bases and J 4 bases; nucleotides not matched to a gene: 12. Looked up from germline, CDR1 is WNHNN and CDR2 is SYGVQD (reference sequence).

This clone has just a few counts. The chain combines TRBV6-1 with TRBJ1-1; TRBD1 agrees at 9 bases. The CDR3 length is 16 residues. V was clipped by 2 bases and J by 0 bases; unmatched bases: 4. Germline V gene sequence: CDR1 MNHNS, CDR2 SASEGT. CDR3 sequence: CASSERTGAMNTEAFF. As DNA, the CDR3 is TGTGCCAGCAGTGAAAGGACAGGGGCGATGAACACTGAAGCTTTCTTT.

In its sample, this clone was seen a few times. For the CDR3, the DNA is TGTGCCAGCAGCTCCGGGACTAGCGGGGGGGTGACCCAAGAGACCCAGTACTTC. Translating it yields CASSSGTSGGVTQETQYF. V and J are TRBV7-8 and TRBJ2-5, with 16 bases fitting TRBD2. Losses at the gene ends were 4 bases for V and 1 base for J; bases not matched to a gene: 6. CDR3 size: 18 residues. CDR1 and CDR2 (germline): SGHVS, FQNEAQ.